Listed here are 18 T cell receptor beta chains from one sample, sequenced in a study of blood T cell repertoires in COVID-19. Produced via immunoSEQ multiplex PCR; TCRdb's table is partial and in-frame only. The profile shows roughly 280,000 clones, approximately 90% of them singletons. The sequenced sample was PBMCs or T cells enriched from blood (not recorded which). All receptors come from a middle-aged man who had been exposed to COVID-19.

This chain connects TRBV29-1 to TRBJ1-1, with TRBD1 matching over 9 bases. V lost 4 bases, J lost 3 bases, and 9 bases stayed unmatched. The CDR3 extends over 15 amino acids. Germline V gene sequence: CDR1 SQVTM, CDR2 ANQGSEA. The CDR3 coding sequence is TGCAGCGTTGGGGGACAGGGTGGAGTTTACACTGAAGCTTTCTTT. Translating gives CSVGGQGGVYTEAFF.

The CDR3 loop reads CASSLSGSRETQYF. For the CDR3, the DNA is TGCGCCAGCAGCTTGAGCGGGAGCCGAGAGACCCAGTACTTC. V gene TRBV5-1 combines with J gene TRBJ2-5; TRBD2 matches at 8 bases. CDR1 SGHRS and CDR2 YFSETQ come from the germline V gene. This CDR3 is built from 14 residues. J gave up 4 bases and V 1 base, and 3 bases lay outside the gene matches.

The chain carries TRBV2 and TRBJ1-2, with TRBD1 matching 10 bases. Unmatched junction bases numbered 9, after V lost 7 bases and J lost 4 bases. This CDR3 has 15 residues. Germline V CDR1 and CDR2: SNHLY, FYNNEI. CDR3 amino acids: CASNIRQGASYGYTF. The DNA for the CDR3 is TGTGCCAGCAATATCCGACAGGGGGCTAGCTATGGCTACACCTTC.

The rearrangement uses TRBV4-2 and TRBJ2-5; 8 positions match TRBD1. The ends lost 0 bases at V and 4 bases at J; junction bases unmatched: 10. The CDR3 spans 17 residues. Per the germline V gene, CDR1 is LGHNA and CDR2 is YNFKEQ. The CDR3 nucleotides are TGTGCCAGCAGCCAAGATCTGGCAGGGGGCGCCGGAGAGACCCAGTACTTC. Its translation: CASSQDLAGGAGETQYF.

J is TRBJ1-2 and V is TRBV28, with TRBD1 identical over 7 bases. The V and J ends lost 6 bases and 5 bases, in that order; junction bases with no gene match: 6. Germline CDR1 and CDR2: MDHEN and SYDVKM. This CDR3 has 13 amino acids. CDR3 region: CASSSGTAYGYTF. The CDR3 nucleotides are TGTGCCAGCAGCTCCGGGACAGCGTATGGCTACACCTTC.

The chain is built from TRBV7-9 and TRBJ2-1, with D possibly being TRBD2 (7 bases). Germline V CDR1 and CDR2: SEHNR, FQNEAQ (reference sequence). The V and J ends lost 7 bases and 10 bases respectively, with 11 bases between them. The CDR3 has 11 amino acids. Here the CDR3 reads CASTGGREQFF. CDR3 coding DNA: TGTGCCAGCACGGGGGGCAGGGAGCAGTTCTTC. Complete variable domain (other parts from reference TRBV7-9 and TRBJ2-1): DTGVSQNPRHKITKRGQNVTFRCDPISEHNRLYWYRQTLGQGPEFLTYFQNEAQLEKSRLLSDRFSAERPKGSFSTLEIQRTEQGDSAMYLCASTGGREQFFGPGTRLTVL.

This chain links TRBV5-3 with TRBJ1-2, with unresolved D. TRBV5-3 is filed as an ORF, its function uncertain. The CDR3 spans 14 residues. V was shortened by 0 bases and J by 6 bases, with 12 bases between the two germline ends. CDR3 nucleotides: TGTGCCAGAAGCTTGGTAAGGTTCCTAGATGGCTACACCTTC. This sequence encodes CARSLVRFLDGYTF.

The chain couples TRBV7-2 to TRBJ2-2, with D unresolved. The CDR3 spans 12 residues. Germline values: CDR1 SGHTA, CDR2 FQGNSA. The germline V and J ends were trimmed by 6 bases and 6 bases, with 8 bases remaining between them. CDR3 amino acids: CASRVVAGELFF. In DNA form, the CDR3 reads TGTGCCAGCAGAGTGGTAGCCGGGGAGCTGTTTTTT. The full variable domain, its missing parts supplied by reference TRBV7-2 and TRBJ2-2, is GAGVSQSPSNKVTEKGKDVELRCDPISGHTALYWYRQSLGQGLEFLIYFQGNSAPDKSGLPSDRFSAERTGGSVSTLTIQRTQQEDSAVYLCASRVVAGELFFGEGSRLTVL.

The rearrangement uses TRBV24-1 and TRBJ2-2; D possibly corresponds to TRBD2 (5 bases). The germline CDR1 and CDR2 sequences are KGHDR and SFDVKD. V shed 0 bases and J shed 8 bases, with 27 bases lying between them. The CDR3 sequence is 20 residues long. In DNA, the CDR3 is TGTGCCACCAGTGATTTGAATCGAATTCAGGACTCCATGATCGGTGGGGAGCTGTTTTTT. Its protein product is CATSDLNRIQDSMIGGELFF.

CDR3 nucleotides: TGTGCTAGTGGTCGCTACCGGACAGGGGAGGGTCAGACTGAAGCTTTCTTT. Its translation is CASGRYRTGEGQTEAFF. This chain links TRBV12-5 with TRBJ1-1, with 9 bases lining up with TRBD1. V shed 5 bases and J 5 bases; nucleotides not matched to a gene: 15. This CDR3 comprises 17 residues. Germline V gives CDR1 LGHNT, CDR2 FRNRAP.

This rearrangement joins TRBV19 to TRBJ2-1; D is perhaps TRBD2 (7 bases). This CDR3 is built from 16 residues. The V gene lost 4 bases and the J gene lost 4 bases, with 17 bases spanning the gap. In germline, CDR1 is LNHDA, CDR2 SQIVND (reference sequence). The CDR3 here is CASSTGATSVYNEQFF. Written as DNA, the CDR3 is TGTGCCAGTAGTACGGGGGCCACTAGCGTGTACAATGAGCAGTTCTTC.

The genes are TRBV7-6 and TRBJ2-7; 7 bases map to TRBD1. Germline loops: CDR1 SGHVS, CDR2 FNYEAQ. V gave up 1 base and J gave up 6 bases; unmatched junction bases: 3. This CDR3 spans 13 amino acids. The CDR3 sequence is CASSLETGSEQYF. The CDR3 DNA follows: TGTGCCAGCAGCTTAGAGACAGGGTCCGAGCAGTACTTC.

The chain joins TRBV10-1 to TRBJ2-7, with D maybe TRBD2 (5 bases). V was shortened by 4 bases and J by 3 bases, with 13 bases between the two germline ends. This CDR3 contains 14 residues. Germline-derived CDR1 and CDR2 are WNHNN and SYGVQD (reference sequence). This chain's CDR3 is CASSGLDYFYEQYF. The CDR3, as DNA: TGCGCCAGCAGTGGACTCGACTACTTCTACGAGCAGTACTTC.

The chain recombines TRBV5-4 with TRBJ1-1, with 8 positions matching TRBD1. Per germline, CDR1 SGHNT and CDR2 YYREEE (reference sequence). V dropped 6 bases and J dropped 5; count of bases not matched to a gene: 6. The CDR3 is 13 amino acids. DNA for the CDR3: TGTGCCAGCAACACCCAGGGGGCGACTGAAGCTTTCTTT. It encodes CASNTQGATEAFF.

A single count supports this clone. The rearrangement links TRBV9 to TRBJ2-2; no reliable D call. This CDR3 contains 14 residues. Germline CDR1 and CDR2: SGDLS and YYNGEE. Trimming pared 0 bases from V and 5 bases from J, leaving 8 bases between. In DNA, the CDR3 is TGTGCCAGCAGCGTAGGAGGCTGGACCGGGGAGCTGTTTTTT. It yields the protein CASSVGGWTGELFF.

The chain couples TRBV5-1 to TRBJ1-2; the D is unclear. This CDR3 is built from 13 residues. V gave up 1 base and J gave up 6 bases, with 10 bases separating them. Germline lookup yields CDR1 SGHRS and CDR2 YFSETQ. As DNA, the CDR3 is TGCGCCAGCAGCTTGTCGGGGTCAGATGGCTACACCTTC. As protein: CASSLSGSDGYTF.

J is TRBJ1-4 and V is TRBV10-3; 8 bases match TRBD1. Germline loops: CDR1 ENHRY, CDR2 SYGVKD. The V gene end was trimmed by 6 bases and the J gene end by 0 bases; junction bases not matched to a gene: 6. The CDR3 is made up of 16 amino acids. In DNA, the CDR3 is TGTGCCATCAGCGGACAGGGACCCTCAACTAATGAAAAACTGTTTTTT. This codes for CAISGQGPSTNEKLFF.

The V call is TRBV2, the J call TRBJ2-1, with 10 bases identical to TRBD2. Germline V CDR1 and CDR2: SNHLY, FYNNEI. The CDR3 has 14 amino acids. With V trimmed by 6 bases and J by 7 bases, 6 bases remained unmatched. The CDR3 DNA is TGTGCCAGCAGGGGAGCGGGAGGGCGGAATGAGCAGTTCTTC. Amino acid sequence: CASRGAGGRNEQFF.